Shown below are 24 T cell receptor beta chains from a single sample sequenced in a study of cytomegalovirus exposure and HLA in healthy donors. The PCR employed 60 Vbeta primers together with 13 Jbeta primers. The assay was immunoSEQ multiplex PCR, and TCRdb's table has in-frame clones only and misses some. The profile shows some 150,000 clones, approximately 80% of them singletons. Sequencing was carried out using PBMCs. The receptors originated from a man younger than 45 in good health and CMV-seronegative.

The chain has TRBV28 and TRBJ1-4; 11 positions match TRBD1. CDR3 size: 15 residues. Germline V gene lookup returns CDR1 MDHEN and CDR2 SYDVKM. The ends lost 11 bases at V and 7 bases at J; junction bases unmatched: 12. The CDR3 DNA reads TGTGCCGCCGCCTGGACAGGGGGCAGGGGTGAAAAACTGTTTTTT. It is translated as CAAAWTGGRGEKLFF.

The rearrangement uses TRBV7-2 and TRBJ1-2; TRBD1 is a possible D gene (5 bases). CDR1 is SGHTA, CDR2 FQGNSA, per germline. The CDR3 spans 13 residues. The germline V and J ends were trimmed by 4 bases and 13 bases, with 19 bases remaining between them. CDR3 region: CASSSPWDSRATF. Here the CDR3 DNA reads TGTGCCAGCAGCTCACCCTGGGACTCTCGCGCCACCTTC.

V gene TRBV7-9 combines with J gene TRBJ2-4; TRBD1 matches at 7 bases. CDR1 SEHNR and CDR2 FQNEAQ come from the germline V gene (reference sequence). The CDR3 is 13 amino acids. V lost 6 bases, J lost 7 bases, and 6 bases stayed unmatched. Written as DNA, the CDR3 is TGTGCCAGCAGGAATACAGGGGAGAACATTCAGTACTTC. Protein: CASRNTGENIQYF.

On this clone itself: One end of the junction varies from germline; a read error may be responsible. The chain carries TRBV7-3 and TRBJ2-1, with unresolved D. Germline CDR1 SGHTA, CDR2 FQGTGA. CDR3 length equals 15 residues. The CDR3 sequence is CAGSPQYPSYNEQFF. The CDR3 nucleotides read TGTGCCGGCAGCCCTCAGTATCCGTCCTACAATGAGCAGTTCTTC. Combining the CDR3 with reference TRBV7-3 and TRBJ2-1 gives the whole variable domain GAGVSQTPSNKVTEKGKYVELRCDPISGHTALYWYRQSLGQGPEFLIYFQGTGAADDSGLPNDRFFAVRPEGSVSTLKIQRTERGDSAVYLCAGSPQYPSYNEQFFGPGTRLTVL.

The rearrangement joins TRBV7-2 to TRBJ2-7, with D maybe TRBD1 (6 bases). This CDR3 region has 14 residues. Germline values: CDR1 SGHTA, CDR2 FQGNSA. V was cut by 1 base and J by 2 bases, with 9 bases left in between. CDR3 DNA: TGTGCCAGCAGCTTAGAAACAGGGACCTACGAGCAGTACTTC. Translated, it gives CASSLETGTYEQYF. Based on the CDR3 plus reference TRBV7-2 and TRBJ2-7, the full variable domain is GAGVSQSPSNKVTEKGKDVELRCDPISGHTALYWYRQSLGQGLEFLIYFQGNSAPDKSGLPSDRFSAERTGGSVSTLTIQRTQQEDSAVYLCASSLETGTYEQYFGPGTRLTVT.

The table lists this clone with a few counts. CDR3 DNA: TGTGCCAGCAGCCTTGGGACTAGCGGGGAGACCCAGTACTTC. It translates to CASSLGTSGETQYF. The gene calls are TRBV11-3 and TRBJ2-5, with 12 bases identical to TRBD2. Germline V gene sequence: CDR1 SGHNT, CDR2 YENEEA. The CDR3 contains 14 residues. The junction had 3 bases not matched to a gene; V was cut back by 5 bases and J by 5 bases.

J is TRBJ2-2 and V is TRBV14; D is uncertain. The ends were cut back, 0 bases at V and 3 bases at J, with 5 bases in the middle. The CDR3 runs to 14 residues. Germline CDR1 SGHDN, CDR2 FVKESK. CDR3 DNA sequence: TGTGCCAGCAGCCAAGATCTTTACACCGGGGAGCTGTTTTTT. As protein: CASSQDLYTGELFF.

This chain links TRBV6-4 with TRBJ2-2; 9 bases agree with TRBD1. Trimming took 0 bases from V and 7 from J; bases not matched to a gene: 6. Germline CDR1 MRHNA, CDR2 SNTAGT. The CDR3 runs 16 residues. The CDR3 protein is CASSDSPGTGYGELFF. Written as DNA, the CDR3 is TGTGCCAGCAGTGACTCCCCCGGGACAGGGTACGGGGAGCTGTTTTTT.

The rearrangement joins TRBV28 to TRBJ1-2; 8 bases align to TRBD1. Germline V gene lookup returns CDR1 MDHEN and CDR2 SYDVKM. V was clipped by 5 bases and J by 5 bases; unmatched bases: 10. The CDR3 length is 15 residues. The CDR3 DNA reads as TGTGCCAGCAGTACAGAGGACAGGGATCTTTATGGCTACACCTTC. As protein: CASSTEDRDLYGYTF.

V gene TRBV11-2 combines with J gene TRBJ1-3; the D is unclear. Germline V gene lookup returns CDR1 SGHAT and CDR2 FQNNGV. Trimming took 3 bases from V and 2 from J, leaving 5 bases between them. The CDR3 is 13 residues long. The chain's CDR3 is CASSFGTGNTIYF. The CDR3 coding sequence is TGTGCCAGCAGCTTCGGGACTGGAAACACCATATATTTT.

The rearrangement joins TRBV6-5 to TRBJ2-3, with a tentative D call TRBD2 (5 bases). This CDR3 is 14 amino acids long. Deletions cut 5 bases from V and 10 bases from J, with 19 bases between. Germline loops: CDR1 MNHEY, CDR2 SVGAGI. CDR3 nucleotides: TGTGCCAGCAGTGAACCGGGATTTCGTCCCTCGCAGTATTTT. Translating gives CASSEPGFRPSQYF.

In this sample, this clone turned up once. V usage is TRBV5-1 and J usage is TRBJ2-7; no clear D. Trimming pared 0 bases from V and 2 bases from J, leaving 9 bases between. This CDR3 contains 14 residues. Germline assignment: CDR1 SGHRS and CDR2 YFSETQ. CDR3 in DNA: TGCGCCAGCAGCTTGGGGCAGGTTCCCTACGAGCAGTACTTC. Its protein is CASSLGQVPYEQYF.

The chain employs TRBV6-6 and TRBJ2-3; 8 nucleotides line up with TRBD2. The CDR3 contains 16 residues. V lost 0 bases, J lost 1 base, and 3 bases stayed unmatched. Germline lookup yields CDR1 MNHNY and CDR2 SVGAGI (reference sequence). The CDR3 nucleotides read TGTGCCAGCAGTTACTCTGATAGCGGGGGCACAGATACGCAGTATTTT. Translating it yields CASSYSDSGGTDTQYF.

The V gene is TRBV7-6, the J gene TRBJ2-7; D call uncertain. The V gene lost 5 bases and the J gene lost 5 bases, with 16 bases spanning the gap. The germline CDR1 and CDR2 sequences are SGHVS and FNYEAQ. The CDR3 loop spans 14 amino acids. CDR3 nucleotides: TGTGCCAGCAGCCAGGAAGTCTCCCCGGACGAGCAGTACTTC. This translates into CASSQEVSPDEQYF.

This chain joins TRBV27 and TRBJ2-5; 10 nucleotides align to TRBD2. The CDR3 covers 16 residues. With V trimmed by 5 bases and J by 2 bases, 8 bases remained unmatched. The germline V gene has CDR1 MNHEY and CDR2 SMNVEV (reference sequence). The CDR3 loop is CASSPLGLAEQETQYF. CDR3 DNA: TGTGCCAGCAGTCCATTAGGACTAGCGGAGCAAGAGACCCAGTACTTC.

This sequence joins TRBV30 and TRBJ2-5; D may be TRBD1 (6 bases). Trimming removed 5 bases from V and 4 bases from J, with 14 bases in between. The germline CDR1 and CDR2 sequences are GTSNPN and SVGIG (reference sequence). This CDR3 has 13 amino acids. CDR3 protein: CAWALWGRETQYF. The CDR3 coding sequence is TGTGCCTGGGCCCTCTGGGGGCGAGAGACCCAGTACTTC.

For this clone: At one end the junction does not follow the germline gene, possibly because of a read error. This chain connects TRBV29-1 to TRBJ1-1; TRBD1 aligns across 10 bases. Germline V gene sequence: CDR1 SQVTM, CDR2 ANQGSEA. The CDR3 consists of 13 residues. The CDR3 sequence is CSVEGQGGTEAFF. In nucleotides, the CDR3 is TGCAGCGTAGAAGGACAGGGGGGCACTGAAGCTTTCTTT.

V is TRBV27 and J is TRBJ1-2, with D perhaps matching TRBD1 (5 bases). Germline V gene sequence: CDR1 MNHEY, CDR2 SMNVEV (reference sequence). This CDR3 is 13 amino acids long. Trimming pared 4 bases from V and 4 bases from J, leaving 10 bases between. The CDR3 spells CASSSGLGYGYTF. CDR3 sequence (DNA): TGTGCCAGCAGTTCGGGACTCGGCTATGGCTACACCTTC.

This rearrangement joins TRBV6-5 to TRBJ2-7; 10 bases map to TRBD1. There are 14 residues in the CDR3. After removal of 0 bases from V and 6 bases from J, the junction contained 2 bases not matched to a gene. Germline CDR1 is MNHEY and CDR2 is SVGAGI. The CDR3 loop reads CASSYSRTGGEQYF. The CDR3 bases are TGTGCCAGCAGTTACTCCCGGACAGGGGGCGAGCAGTACTTC.

The chain uses TRBV15 and TRBJ1-1, with D possibly matching TRBD1 (5 bases). The CDR3 contains 12 residues. CDR1 is LNHNV and CDR2 is YYDKDF in the germline V gene (reference sequence). The germline V and J ends were trimmed by 5 bases and 2 bases, with 6 bases remaining between them. DNA of the CDR3: TGTGCCACCAGCCGGACAAACACTGAAGCTTTCTTT. Protein product: CATSRTNTEAFF. The variable domain in full, with the rest retrieved from reference TRBV15 and TRBJ1-1, is DAMVIQNPRYQVTQFGKPVTLSCSQTLNHNVMYWYQQKSSQAPKLLFHYYDKDFNNEADTPDNFQSRRPNTSFCFLDIRSPGLGDTAMYLCATSRTNTEAFFGQGTRLTVV.

The CDR3 region has the DNA TGTGCCAGCAGGTCCCGGGCTGGGGCCAACGTCCTGACTTTC. The encoded protein is CASRSRAGANVLTF. V is TRBV6-5 and J is TRBJ2-6; no reliable D call. The CDR3 length is 14 residues. CDR1 MNHEY and CDR2 SVGAGI come from the germline V gene. V was trimmed by 6 bases and J by 2 bases, leaving 8 bases between them.

J is TRBJ1-1 and V is TRBV27, with D tentatively TRBD1 (5 bases). The V and J ends lost 7 bases and 1 base respectively, with 13 bases between them. Germline V gene data show CDR1 as MNHEY and CDR2 as SMNVEV (reference sequence). This CDR3 has 14 amino acids. The DNA for the CDR3 is TGTGCCAGCACCGACTTAAGGGGGAACACTGAAGCTTTCTTT. Protein: CASTDLRGNTEAFF.

The chain is built from TRBV7-8 and TRBJ1-6; 8 bases are a match to TRBD1. The V and J ends lost 9 bases and 6 bases, in that order; junction bases with no gene match: 1. Germline V lookup: CDR1 SGHVS, CDR2 FQNEAQ. CDR3 length equals 12 residues. The CDR3 here is CASGQGNSPLHF. For the CDR3, the DNA is TGTGCCAGTGGACAGGGTAATTCACCCCTCCACTTT. Together with reference TRBV7-8 and TRBJ1-6, the CDR3 gives the full variable domain: GAGVSQSPRYKVAKRGQDVALRCDPISGHVSLFWYQQALGQGPEFLTYFQNEAQLDKSGLPSDRFFAERPEGSVSTLKIQRTQQEDSAVYLCASGQGNSPLHFGNGTRLTVT.

The rearrangement joins TRBV2 to TRBJ2-1; 8 bases map to TRBD2. The CDR3 runs to 16 residues. Germline lookup yields CDR1 SNHLY and CDR2 FYNNEI. J lost 7 bases, V lost 3 bases, and 11 bases had no gene match. CDR3 in DNA: TGTGCCAGCAGTGATGTTTTAGCGGGAACGCGGAATGAGCAGTTCTTC. Protein product: CASSDVLAGTRNEQFF.